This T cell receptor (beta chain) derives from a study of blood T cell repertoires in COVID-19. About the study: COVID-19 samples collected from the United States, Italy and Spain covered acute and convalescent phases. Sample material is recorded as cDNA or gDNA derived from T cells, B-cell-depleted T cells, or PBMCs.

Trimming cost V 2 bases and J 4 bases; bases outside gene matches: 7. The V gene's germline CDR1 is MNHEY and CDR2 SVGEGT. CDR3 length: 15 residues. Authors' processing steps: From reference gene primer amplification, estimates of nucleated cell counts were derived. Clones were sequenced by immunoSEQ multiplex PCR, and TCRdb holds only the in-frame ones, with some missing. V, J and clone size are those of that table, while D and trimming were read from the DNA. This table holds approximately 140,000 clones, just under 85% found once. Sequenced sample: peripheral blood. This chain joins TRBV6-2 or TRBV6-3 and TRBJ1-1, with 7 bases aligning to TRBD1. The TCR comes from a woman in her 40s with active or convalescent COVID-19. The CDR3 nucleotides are TGTGCCAGCAGTTACGACAGGGTTTGGGGCACTGAAGCTTTCTTT. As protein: CASSYDRVWGTEAFF.